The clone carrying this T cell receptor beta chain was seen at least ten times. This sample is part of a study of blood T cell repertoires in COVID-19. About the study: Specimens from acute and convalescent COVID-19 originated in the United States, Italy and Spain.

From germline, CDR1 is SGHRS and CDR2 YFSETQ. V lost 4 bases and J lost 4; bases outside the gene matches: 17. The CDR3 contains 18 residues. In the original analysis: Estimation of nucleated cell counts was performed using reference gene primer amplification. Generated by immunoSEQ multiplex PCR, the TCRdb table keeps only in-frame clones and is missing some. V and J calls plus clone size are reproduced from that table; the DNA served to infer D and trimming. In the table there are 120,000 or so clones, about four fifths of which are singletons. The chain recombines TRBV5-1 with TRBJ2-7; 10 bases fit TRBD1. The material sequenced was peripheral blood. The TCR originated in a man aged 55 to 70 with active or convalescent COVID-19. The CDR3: CASSLWGRDRGPIYEQYF. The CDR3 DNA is TGCGCCAGCAGCCTATGGGGCCGGGACAGGGGCCCCATATACGAGCAGTACTTC.